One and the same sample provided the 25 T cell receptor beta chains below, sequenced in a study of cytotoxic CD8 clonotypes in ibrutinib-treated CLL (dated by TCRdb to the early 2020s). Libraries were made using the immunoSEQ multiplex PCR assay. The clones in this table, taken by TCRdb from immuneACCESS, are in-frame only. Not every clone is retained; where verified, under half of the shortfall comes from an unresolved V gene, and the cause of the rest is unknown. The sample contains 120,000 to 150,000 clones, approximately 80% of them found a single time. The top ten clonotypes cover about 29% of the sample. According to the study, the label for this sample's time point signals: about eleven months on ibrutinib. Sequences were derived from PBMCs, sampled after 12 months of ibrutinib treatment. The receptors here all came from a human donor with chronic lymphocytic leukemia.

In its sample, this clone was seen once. The CDR3 reads CASSSHDGGGLAFF. The CDR3 DNA sequence: TGTGCCAGCAGTTCGCATGACGGGGGCGGTTTAGCTTTCTTT. V and J are TRBV27 and TRBJ1-1; a weak D match, TRBD1 (6 bases). Deletions cut 4 bases from V and 10 bases from J, with 19 bases between. This CDR3 region has 14 residues. Germline V gives CDR1 MNHEY, CDR2 SMNVEV (reference sequence).

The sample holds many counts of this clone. The CDR3 DNA sequence: TGTGCCAGCTCACACCAGGGGGCGGGCGGCTACACCTTC. Protein product: CASSHQGAGGYTF. The V call is TRBV28, the J call TRBJ1-2; TRBD1 agrees at 8 bases. Looked up from germline, CDR1 is MDHEN and CDR2 is SYDVKM. This CDR3 comprises 13 residues. The V gene end was trimmed by 8 bases and the J gene end by 8 bases; junction bases not matched to a gene: 10.

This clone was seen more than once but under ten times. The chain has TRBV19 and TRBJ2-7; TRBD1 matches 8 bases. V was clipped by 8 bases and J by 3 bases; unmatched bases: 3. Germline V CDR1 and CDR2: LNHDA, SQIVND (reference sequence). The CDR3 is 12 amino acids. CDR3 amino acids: CASGTGGYEQYF. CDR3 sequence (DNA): TGTGCCAGTGGAACAGGGGGCTACGAGCAGTACTTC.

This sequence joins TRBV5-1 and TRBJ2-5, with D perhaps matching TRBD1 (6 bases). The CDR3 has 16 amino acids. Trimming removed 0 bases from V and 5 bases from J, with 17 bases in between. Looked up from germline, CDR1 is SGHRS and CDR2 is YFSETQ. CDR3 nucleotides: TGCGCCAGCAGCTTGGGTGAACAGGGTTCTGGGGAGACCCAGTACTTC. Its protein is CASSLGEQGSGETQYF.

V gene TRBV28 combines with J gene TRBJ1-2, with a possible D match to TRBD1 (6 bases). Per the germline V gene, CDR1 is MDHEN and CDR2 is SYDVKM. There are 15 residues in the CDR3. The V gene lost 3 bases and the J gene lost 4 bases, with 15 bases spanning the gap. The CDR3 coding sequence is TGTGCCAGCAGTTTCGTTTCGTGGGGGGCCTATGGCTACACCTTC. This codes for CASSFVSWGAYGYTF.

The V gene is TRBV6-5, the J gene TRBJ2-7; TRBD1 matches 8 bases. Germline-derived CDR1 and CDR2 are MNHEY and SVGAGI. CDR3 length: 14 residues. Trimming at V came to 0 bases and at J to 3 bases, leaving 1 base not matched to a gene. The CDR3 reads CASSYSGQVYEQYF. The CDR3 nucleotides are TGTGCCAGCAGTTACTCGGGACAGGTCTACGAGCAGTACTTC.

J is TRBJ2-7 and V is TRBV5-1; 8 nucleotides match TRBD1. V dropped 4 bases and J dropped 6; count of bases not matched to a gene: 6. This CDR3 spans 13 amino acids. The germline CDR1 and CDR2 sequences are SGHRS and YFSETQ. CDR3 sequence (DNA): TGCGCCAGCAGCGAGGGACAGGTTGGCGAGCAGTACTTC. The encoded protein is CASSEGQVGEQYF.

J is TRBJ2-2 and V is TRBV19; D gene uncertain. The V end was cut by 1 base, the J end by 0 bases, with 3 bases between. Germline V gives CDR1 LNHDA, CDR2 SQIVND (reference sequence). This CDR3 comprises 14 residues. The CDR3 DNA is TGTGCCAGTAGTATAGCAGCGAACACCGGGGAGCTGTTTTTT. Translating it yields CASSIAANTGELFF. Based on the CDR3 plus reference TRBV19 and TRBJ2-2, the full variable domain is DGGITQSPKYLFRKEGQNVTLSCEQNLNHDAMYWYRQDPGQGLRLIYYSQIVNDFQKGDIAEGYSVSREKKESFPLTVTSAQKNPTAFYLCASSIAANTGELFFGEGSRLTVL.

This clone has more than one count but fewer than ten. CDR3 amino acids: CASSRDYGYTF. DNA for the CDR3: TGTGCCAGTAGCCGGGACTATGGCTACACCTTC. The chain uses TRBV25-1 and TRBJ1-2; D is undetermined. CDR1 is MGHDK, CDR2 SYGVNS, per germline. Trimming took off 9 bases at V and 3 bases at J, with 8 bases between the two ends. The CDR3 has 11 residues.

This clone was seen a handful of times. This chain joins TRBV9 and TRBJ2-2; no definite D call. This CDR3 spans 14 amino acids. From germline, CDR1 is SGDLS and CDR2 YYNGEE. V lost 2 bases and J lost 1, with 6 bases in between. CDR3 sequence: CASSVRGNTGELFF. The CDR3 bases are TGTGCCAGCAGCGTTCGCGGGAACACCGGGGAGCTGTTTTTT.

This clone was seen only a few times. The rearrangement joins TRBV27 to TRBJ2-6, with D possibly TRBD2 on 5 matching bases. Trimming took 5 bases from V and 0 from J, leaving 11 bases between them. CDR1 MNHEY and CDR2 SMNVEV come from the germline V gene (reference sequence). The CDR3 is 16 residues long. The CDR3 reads CASSSGSLSGANVLTF. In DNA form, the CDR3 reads TGTGCCAGCAGTAGCGGCTCCCTCTCTGGGGCCAACGTCCTGACTTTC.

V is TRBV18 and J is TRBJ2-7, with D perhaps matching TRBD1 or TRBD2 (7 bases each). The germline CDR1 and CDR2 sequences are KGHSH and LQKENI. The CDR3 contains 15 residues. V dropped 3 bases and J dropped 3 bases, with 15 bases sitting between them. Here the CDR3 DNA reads TGTGCCAGCTCACCTCAGGGGGGGGAAAACTACGAGCAGTACTTC. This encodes CASSPQGGENYEQYF.

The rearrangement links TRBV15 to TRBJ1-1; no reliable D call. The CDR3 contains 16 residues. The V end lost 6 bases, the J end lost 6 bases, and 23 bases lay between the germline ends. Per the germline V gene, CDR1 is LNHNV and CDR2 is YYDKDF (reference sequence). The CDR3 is CATSKKGVGVLPEAFF. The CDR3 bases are TGTGCCACCAGTAAGAAAGGCGTCGGGGTTCTTCCTGAAGCTTTCTTT. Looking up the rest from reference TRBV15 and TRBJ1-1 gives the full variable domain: DAMVIQNPRYQVTQFGKPVTLSCSQTLNHNVMYWYQQKSSQAPKLLFHYYDKDFNNEADTPDNFQSRRPNTSFCFLDIRSPGLGDTAMYLCATSKKGVGVLPEAFFGQGTRLTVV.

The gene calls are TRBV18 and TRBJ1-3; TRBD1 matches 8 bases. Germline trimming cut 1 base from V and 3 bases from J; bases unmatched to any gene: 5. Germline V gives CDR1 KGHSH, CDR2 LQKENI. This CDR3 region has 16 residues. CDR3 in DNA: TGTGCCAGCTCACCACTCGACAGGGGAGGTGGAAACACCATATATTTT. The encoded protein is CASSPLDRGGGNTIYF.

CDR3 residues: CASSFRDMNTEAFF. The CDR3, as DNA: TGTGCCAGCAGTTTCCGGGATATGAACACTGAAGCTTTCTTT. The chain carries TRBV28 and TRBJ1-1, with D hard to call. CDR3 length equals 14 residues. Trimming took off 3 bases at V and 0 bases at J, with 8 bases between the two ends. The V gene's germline CDR1 is MDHEN and CDR2 SYDVKM.

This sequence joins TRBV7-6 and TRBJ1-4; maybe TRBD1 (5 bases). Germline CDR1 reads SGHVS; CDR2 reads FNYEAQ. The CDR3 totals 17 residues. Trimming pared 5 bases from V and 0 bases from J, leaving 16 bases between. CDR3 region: CASSALIDSATNEKLFF. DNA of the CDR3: TGTGCCAGCAGCGCATTGATCGACAGTGCAACTAATGAAAAACTGTTTTTT.

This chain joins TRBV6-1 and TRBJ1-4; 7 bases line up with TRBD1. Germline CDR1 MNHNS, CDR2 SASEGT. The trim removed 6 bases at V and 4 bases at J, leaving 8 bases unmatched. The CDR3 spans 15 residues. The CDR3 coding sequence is TGTGCCAGCAGCCCGGGACAGCTTCATAATGAAAAACTGTTTTTT. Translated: CASSPGQLHNEKLFF.

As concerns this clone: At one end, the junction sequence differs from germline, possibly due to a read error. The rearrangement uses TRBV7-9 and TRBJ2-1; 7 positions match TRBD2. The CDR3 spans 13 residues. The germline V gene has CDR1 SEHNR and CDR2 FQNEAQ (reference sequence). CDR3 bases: TGTGCCAGCGGCTTGGGAGGGTCCGATGAGCAGTTCTTC. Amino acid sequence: CASGLGGSDEQFF.

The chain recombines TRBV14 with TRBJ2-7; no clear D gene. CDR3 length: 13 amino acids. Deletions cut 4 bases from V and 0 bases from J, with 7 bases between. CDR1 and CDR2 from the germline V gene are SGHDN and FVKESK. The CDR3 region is CASSPQNSYEQYF. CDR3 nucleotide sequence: TGTGCCAGCAGCCCACAGAACTCCTACGAGCAGTACTTC.

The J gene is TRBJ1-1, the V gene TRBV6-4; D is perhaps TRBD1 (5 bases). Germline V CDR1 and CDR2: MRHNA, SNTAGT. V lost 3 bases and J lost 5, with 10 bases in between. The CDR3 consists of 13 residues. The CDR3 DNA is TGTGCCAGCAGTGAGCAGGGATCTACTGAAGCTTTCTTT. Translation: CASSEQGSTEAFF.

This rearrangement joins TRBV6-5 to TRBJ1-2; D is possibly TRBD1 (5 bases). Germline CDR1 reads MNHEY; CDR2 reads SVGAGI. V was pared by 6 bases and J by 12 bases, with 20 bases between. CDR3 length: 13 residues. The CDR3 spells CASRRTPRAADTF. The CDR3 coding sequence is TGTGCCAGCAGACGCACTCCCAGGGCTGCAGACACCTTC.

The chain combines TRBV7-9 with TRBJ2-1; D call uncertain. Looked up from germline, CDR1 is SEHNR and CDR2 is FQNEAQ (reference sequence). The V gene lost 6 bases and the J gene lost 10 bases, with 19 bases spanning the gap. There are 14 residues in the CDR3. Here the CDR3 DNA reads TGTGCCAGCAGTCCGCGCCCCGAGCACCACGAGCAGTTCTTC. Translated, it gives CASSPRPEHHEQFF.

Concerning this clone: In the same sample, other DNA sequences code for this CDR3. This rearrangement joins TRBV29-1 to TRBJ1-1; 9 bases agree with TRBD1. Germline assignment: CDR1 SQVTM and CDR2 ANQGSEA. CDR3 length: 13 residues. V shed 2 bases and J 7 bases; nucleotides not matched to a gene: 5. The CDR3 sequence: CSVENTGGGEAFF. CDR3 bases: TGCAGCGTTGAAAATACAGGGGGCGGTGAAGCTTTCTTT.

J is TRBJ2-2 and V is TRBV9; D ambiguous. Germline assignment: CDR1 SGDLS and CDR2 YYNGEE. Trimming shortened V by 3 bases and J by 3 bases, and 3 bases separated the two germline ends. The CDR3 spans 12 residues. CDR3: CASSAYTGELFF. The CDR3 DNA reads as TGTGCCAGCAGCGCCTACACCGGGGAGCTGTTTTTT.

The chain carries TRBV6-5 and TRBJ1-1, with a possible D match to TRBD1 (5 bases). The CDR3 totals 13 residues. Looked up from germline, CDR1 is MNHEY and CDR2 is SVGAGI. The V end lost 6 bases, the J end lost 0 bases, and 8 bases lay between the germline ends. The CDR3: CASREGLNTEAFF. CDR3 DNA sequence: TGTGCCAGCAGAGAGGGGTTGAACACTGAAGCTTTCTTT.